These 17 T cell receptor beta chains were all obtained from the same sample, sequenced in a study of cytomegalovirus exposure and HLA in healthy donors. PCR employed 60 Vbeta and 13 Jbeta primers. The method was immunoSEQ multiplex PCR; TCRdb's version includes in-frame clones alone and lacks a portion of them. The table lists approximately 37,000 clones, roughly 82% of them singletons, with 10% to 13% in the top ten. The sequenced material came from PBMCs. These receptors were taken from a woman aged 18-30 years in good health and CMV-seropositive.

The chain is built from TRBV28 and TRBJ1-3; D is unresolved. The V end lost 5 bases, the J end lost 5 bases, and 13 bases lay between the germline ends. Germline V gene data show CDR1 as MDHEN and CDR2 as SYDVKM. The CDR3 runs 14 residues. The CDR3 nucleotides read TGTGCCAGCAGTCCGATCGGCGGAAGAAACACCATATATTTT. It encodes CASSPIGGRNTIYF.

The rearrangement links TRBV10-3 to TRBJ2-3; D perhaps matches TRBD2 (6 bases). The CDR3 runs 15 residues. Trimming left V 6 bases short and J 2 bases short, with 15 bases between. From germline, CDR1 is ENHRY and CDR2 SYGVKD. The CDR3 nucleotides are TGTGCCATCAGAGGAAGGGACTCAACCACAGATACGCAGTATTTT. It yields the protein CAIRGRDSTTDTQYF.

The genes are TRBV9 and TRBJ2-1, with D possibly TRBD1 on 6 matching bases. The germline V gene has CDR1 SGDLS and CDR2 YYNGEE. V lost 3 bases and J 6 bases, leaving 16 bases between the germline ends. CDR3 size: 15 residues. CDR3 sequence reads: CASSADPLRGNEQFF. CDR3 bases: TGTGCCAGCAGCGCCGACCCCCTCAGGGGCAATGAGCAGTTCTTC.

V gene TRBV19 combines with J gene TRBJ2-3; D perhaps matches TRBD2 (5 bases). Germline CDR1 and CDR2: LNHDA and SQIVND (reference sequence). The CDR3 is 14 residues long. V shed 3 bases and J shed 6 bases, with 13 bases lying between them. The CDR3 DNA reads TGTGCCAGTAGTATGGGAGTCGGATGGGATACGCAGTATTTT. It yields the protein CASSMGVGWDTQYF.

V is TRBV19 and J is TRBJ2-3, with 14 bases that match TRBD2. Germline CDR1 and CDR2: LNHDA and SQIVND (reference sequence). This CDR3 is built from 19 residues. V was pared by 7 bases and J by 2 bases, with 14 bases of the junction left unmatched. The CDR3 region has the DNA TGTGCCAGTACCGCCCCGGGACTAGCGGGAGTCGGTCTCACAGATACGCAGTATTTT. This sequence encodes CASTAPGLAGVGLTDTQYF.

The chain combines TRBV19 with TRBJ2-5, with 12 positions matching TRBD2. Per germline, CDR1 LNHDA and CDR2 SQIVND (reference sequence). The CDR3 is 16 amino acids. With 6 bases clipped from V and 1 base from J, the junction kept 6 bases outside the gene matches. The CDR3 nucleotides are TGTGCCAGTAGCCCGAAGACTAGCGGGGGCCAAGAGACCCAGTACTTC. It translates to CASSPKTSGGQETQYF.

On this clone itself: At one end the junction does not follow the germline gene, possibly because of a read error. The chain joins TRBV9 to TRBJ2-7; the match to TRBD1 covers 8 bases. The germline gives CDR1 SGDLS, CDR2 YYNGEE. The length of the CDR3 is 15 residues. CDR3 nucleotides: TGTGCCAGCAGCGTATCCGGACAGGGCTCCCACGAGCAGTACTTC. Translating it yields CASSVSGQGSHEQYF.

The V call is TRBV27, the J call TRBJ2-3, with a tentative D call TRBD2 (6 bases). The CDR3 spans 14 residues. V was trimmed by 5 bases and J by 4 bases, leaving 13 bases between them. Germline V CDR1 and CDR2: MNHEY, SMNVEV (reference sequence). Written as DNA, the CDR3 is TGTGCCAGCAGTCCCCGACTAGTATCAGATACGCAGTATTTT. Amino acids: CASSPRLVSDTQYF.

V usage is TRBV27 and J usage is TRBJ2-3, with D unclear. The V gene's germline CDR1 is MNHEY and CDR2 SMNVEV (reference sequence). The CDR3 length is 14 residues. V gave up 2 bases and J gave up 0 bases, with 6 bases separating them. CDR3 DNA: TGTGCCAGCAGTTTAACGGAGAGCACAGATACGCAGTATTTT. This codes for CASSLTESTDTQYF.

As DNA, the CDR3 is TGCGCCAGCAGCCTAACAGGGTACGAGCAGTACTTC. Translating it yields CASSLTGYEQYF. The rearrangement links TRBV5-1 to TRBJ2-7; D may be TRBD1 (6 bases). The CDR3 spans 12 residues. Deletions cut 4 bases from V and 4 bases from J, with 9 bases between. CDR1 and CDR2 (germline): SGHRS, YFSETQ.

This clone was seen once. This chain connects TRBV19 to TRBJ2-5; TRBD1 matches 7 bases. V shed 6 bases and J 3 bases; nucleotides not matched to a gene: 10. CDR3 length: 15 amino acids. Germline assignment: CDR1 LNHDA and CDR2 SQIVND (reference sequence). The CDR3 spells CASSSADRTKETQYF. CDR3 DNA sequence: TGTGCCAGTAGCAGTGCGGACAGGACCAAAGAGACCCAGTACTTC.

The chain is built from TRBV6-1 and TRBJ2-5; 7 nucleotides align to TRBD2. The DNA end favors TRBJ2-7, so the J call may be wrong. The CDR3 length is 15 residues. Germline CDR1 reads MNHNS; CDR2 reads SASEGT. CDR3 sequence (DNA): TGTGCCAGCAGGCGGGAGCGACTAGCCCCCTACGAGCAGTACTTC. Protein sequence: CASRRERLAPYEQYF.

The chain has TRBV6-4 and TRBJ2-1; D ambiguous. Trimming stripped 6 bases from V and 0 bases from J, with 9 bases between. This CDR3 is built from 14 residues. Germline lookup yields CDR1 MRHNA and CDR2 SNTAGT. CDR3 nucleotides: TGTGCCAGCAGAATCGATAGCTCCTACAATGAGCAGTTCTTC. Encoded protein: CASRIDSSYNEQFF.

The chain couples TRBV5-1 to TRBJ2-3, with D maybe TRBD1 (5 bases). The ends were cut back, 5 bases at V and 2 bases at J, with 15 bases in the middle. Germline CDR1 SGHRS, CDR2 YFSETQ. There are 15 residues in the CDR3. CDR3 sequence reads: CASRGFTGSTDTQYF. The CDR3 DNA reads as TGCGCCAGCAGGGGTTTTACAGGATCCACAGATACGCAGTATTTT.

V and J are TRBV5-8 and TRBJ1-5; 7 bases map to TRBD1. This CDR3 region has 15 residues. Looked up from germline, CDR1 is SGHTS and CDR2 is YDEGEE. The trim removed 0 bases at V and 5 bases at J, leaving 5 bases unmatched. CDR3 nucleotides: TGTGCCAGCAGCTTGGCGGGACAGACCTATCAGCCCCAGCATTTT. The encoded protein is CASSLAGQTYQPQHF. Based on the CDR3 plus reference TRBV5-8 and TRBJ1-5, the full variable domain is EAGVTQSPTHLIKTRGQQATLRCSPISGHTSVYWYQQALGLGLQFLLWYDEGEERNRGNFPPRFSGRQFPNYSSELNVNALELEDSALYLCASSLAGQTYQPQHFGDGTRLSIL.

This clone has a single count. The genes are TRBV30 and TRBJ1-1, with D possibly TRBD1 on 5 matching bases. Trimming took off 0 bases at V and 0 bases at J, with 11 bases between the two ends. There are 15 residues in the CDR3. Looked up from germline, CDR1 is GTSNPN and CDR2 is SVGIG (reference sequence). Here the CDR3 reads CAWSVHGAMNTEAFF. DNA for the CDR3: TGTGCCTGGAGTGTACATGGGGCAATGAACACTGAAGCTTTCTTT.

This chain links TRBV19 with TRBJ2-1, with 7 bases aligning to TRBD1. Germline V gene data show CDR1 as LNHDA and CDR2 as SQIVND (reference sequence). This CDR3 is built from 14 residues. J lost 4 bases, V lost 11 bases, and 11 bases had no gene match. CDR3 sequence: CAVRGLAEYNEQFF. CDR3 sequence (DNA): TGTGCCGTTAGGGGGCTAGCCGAATACAATGAGCAGTTCTTC.